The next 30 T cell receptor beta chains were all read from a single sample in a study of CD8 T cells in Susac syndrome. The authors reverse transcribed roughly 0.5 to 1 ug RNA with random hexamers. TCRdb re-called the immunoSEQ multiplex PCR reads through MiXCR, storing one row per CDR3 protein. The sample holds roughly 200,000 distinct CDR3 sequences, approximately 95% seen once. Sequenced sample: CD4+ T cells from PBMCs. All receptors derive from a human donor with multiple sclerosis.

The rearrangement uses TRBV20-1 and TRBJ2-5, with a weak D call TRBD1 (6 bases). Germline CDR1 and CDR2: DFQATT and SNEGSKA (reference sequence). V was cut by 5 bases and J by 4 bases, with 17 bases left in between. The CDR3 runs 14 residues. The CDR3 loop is CSAPPLSTGETQYF. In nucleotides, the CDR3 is TGCAGTGCTCCCCCTCTTTCGACAGGAGAGACCCAGTACTTC.

Here the CDR3 reads CSAKDRVGYGYTF. The CDR3 region has the DNA TGCAGTGCCAAAGACAGGGTGGGGTATGGCTACACCTTC. This chain uses TRBV20-1 with TRBJ1-2, with 7 bases identical to TRBD1. Per the germline V gene, CDR1 is DFQATT and CDR2 is SNEGSKA (reference sequence). The V and J ends lost 6 bases and 5 bases, in that order; junction bases with no gene match: 9. The CDR3 sequence is 13 residues long.

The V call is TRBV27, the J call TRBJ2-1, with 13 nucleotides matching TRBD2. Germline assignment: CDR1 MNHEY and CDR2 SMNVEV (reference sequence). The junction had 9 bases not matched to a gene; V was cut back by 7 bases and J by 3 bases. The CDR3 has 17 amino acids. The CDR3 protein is CASTRLGLAGSYNEQFF. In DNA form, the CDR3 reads TGTGCCAGCACTAGGCTGGGACTAGCGGGGAGCTACAATGAGCAGTTCTTC.

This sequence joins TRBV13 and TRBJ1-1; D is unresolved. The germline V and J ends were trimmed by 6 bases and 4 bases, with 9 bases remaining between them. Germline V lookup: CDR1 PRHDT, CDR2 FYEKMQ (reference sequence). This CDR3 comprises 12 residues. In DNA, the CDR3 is TGTGCCAGCAGAAATCTGGGCACTGAAGCTTTCTTT. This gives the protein CASRNLGTEAFF.

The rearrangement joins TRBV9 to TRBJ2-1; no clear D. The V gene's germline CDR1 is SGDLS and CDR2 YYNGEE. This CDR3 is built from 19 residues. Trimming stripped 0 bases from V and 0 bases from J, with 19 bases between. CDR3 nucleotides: TGTGCCAGCAGCGTAGCCGGATCTCTAGGCTTCACCTCCTACAATGAGCAGTTCTTC. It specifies CASSVAGSLGFTSYNEQFF. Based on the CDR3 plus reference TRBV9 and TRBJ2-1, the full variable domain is DSGVTQTPKHLITATGQRVTLRCSPRSGDLSVYWYQQSLDQGLQFLIQYYNGEERAKGNILERFSAQQFPDLHSELNLSSLELGDSALYFCASSVAGSLGFTSYNEQFFGPGTRLTVL.

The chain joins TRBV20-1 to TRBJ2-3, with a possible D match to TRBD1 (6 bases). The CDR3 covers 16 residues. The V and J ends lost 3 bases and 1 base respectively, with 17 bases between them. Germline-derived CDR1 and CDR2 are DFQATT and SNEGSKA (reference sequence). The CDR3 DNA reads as TGCAGTGCTAGTGGATTTATAGAGGGGGGCACAGATACGCAGTATTTT. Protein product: CSASGFIEGGTDTQYF.

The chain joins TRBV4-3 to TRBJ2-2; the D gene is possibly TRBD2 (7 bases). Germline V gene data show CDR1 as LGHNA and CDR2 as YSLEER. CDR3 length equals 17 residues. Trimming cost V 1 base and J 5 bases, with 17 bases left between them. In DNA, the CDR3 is TGCGCCAGCAGCCAAGTGGCGGGGGCCATGTCTACCGGGGAGCTGTTTTTT. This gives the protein CASSQVAGAMSTGELFF.

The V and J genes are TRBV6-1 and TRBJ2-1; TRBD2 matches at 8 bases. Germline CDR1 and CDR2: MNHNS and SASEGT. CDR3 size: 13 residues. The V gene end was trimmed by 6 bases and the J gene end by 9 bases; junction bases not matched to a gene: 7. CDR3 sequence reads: CASSGGGRGEQFF. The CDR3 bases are TGTGCCAGCAGCGGGGGGGGCCGCGGTGAGCAGTTCTTC.

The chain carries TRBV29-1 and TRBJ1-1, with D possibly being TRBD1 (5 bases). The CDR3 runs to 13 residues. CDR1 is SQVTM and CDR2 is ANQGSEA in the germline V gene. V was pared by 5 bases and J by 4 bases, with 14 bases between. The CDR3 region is CSVRSQGGTEAFF. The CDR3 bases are TGCAGCGTTCGGTCCCAGGGAGGCACTGAAGCTTTCTTT.

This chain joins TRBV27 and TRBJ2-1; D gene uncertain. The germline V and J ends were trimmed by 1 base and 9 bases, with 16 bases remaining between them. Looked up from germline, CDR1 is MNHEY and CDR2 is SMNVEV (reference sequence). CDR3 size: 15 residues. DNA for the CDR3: TGTGCCAGCAGTTTATTTTCCCACCTCGGCGGTGAGCAGTTCTTC. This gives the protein CASSLFSHLGGEQFF.

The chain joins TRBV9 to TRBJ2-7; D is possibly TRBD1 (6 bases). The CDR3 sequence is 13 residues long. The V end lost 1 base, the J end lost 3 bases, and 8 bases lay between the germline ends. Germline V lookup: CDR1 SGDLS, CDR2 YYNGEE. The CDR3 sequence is CASSVSTGYEQYF. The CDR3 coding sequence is TGTGCCAGCAGCGTATCGACAGGCTACGAGCAGTACTTC.

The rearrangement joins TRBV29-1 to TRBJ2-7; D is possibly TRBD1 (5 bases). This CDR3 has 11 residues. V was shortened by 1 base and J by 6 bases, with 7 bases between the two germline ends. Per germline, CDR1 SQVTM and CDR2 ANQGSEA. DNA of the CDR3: TGCAGCGTTGAAGGAAGGGGCGAGCAGTACTTC. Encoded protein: CSVEGRGEQYF.

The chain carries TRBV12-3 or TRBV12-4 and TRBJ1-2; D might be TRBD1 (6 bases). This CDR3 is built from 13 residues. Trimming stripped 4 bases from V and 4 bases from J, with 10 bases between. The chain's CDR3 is CASSWTVGYGYTF. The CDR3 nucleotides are TGTGCCAGCAGTTGGACAGTAGGCTATGGCTACACCTTC.

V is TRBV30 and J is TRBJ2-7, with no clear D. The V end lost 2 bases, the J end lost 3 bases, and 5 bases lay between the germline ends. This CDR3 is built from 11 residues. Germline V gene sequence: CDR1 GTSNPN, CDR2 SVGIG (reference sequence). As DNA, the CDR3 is TGTGCCTGGAGTCTACTCTACGAGCAGTACTTC. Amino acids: CAWSLLYEQYF.

The CDR3 bases are TGTGCCACCAGTGATCCGGGGGGGAAAAGCACAGATACGCAGTATTTT. As protein: CATSDPGGKSTDTQYF. This chain connects TRBV24-1 to TRBJ2-3; 8 bases map to TRBD2. The CDR3 totals 16 residues. Per the germline V gene, CDR1 is KGHDR and CDR2 is SFDVKD. Trimming took 3 bases from V and 0 from J; bases not matched to a gene: 4.

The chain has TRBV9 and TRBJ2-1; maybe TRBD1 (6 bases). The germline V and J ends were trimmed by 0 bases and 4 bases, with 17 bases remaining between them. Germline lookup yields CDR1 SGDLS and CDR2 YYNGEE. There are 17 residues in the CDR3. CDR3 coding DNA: TGTGCCAGCAGCGTAGATATGGGATTGGGGGCGTACAATGAGCAGTTCTTC. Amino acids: CASSVDMGLGAYNEQFF.

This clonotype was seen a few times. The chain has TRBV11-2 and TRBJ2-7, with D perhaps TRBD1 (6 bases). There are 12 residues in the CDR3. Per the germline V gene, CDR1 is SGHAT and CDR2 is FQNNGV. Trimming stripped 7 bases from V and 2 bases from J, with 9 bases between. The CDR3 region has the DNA TGTGCCAGCAAACAGGGAACCTACGAGCAGTACTTC. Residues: CASKQGTYEQYF.

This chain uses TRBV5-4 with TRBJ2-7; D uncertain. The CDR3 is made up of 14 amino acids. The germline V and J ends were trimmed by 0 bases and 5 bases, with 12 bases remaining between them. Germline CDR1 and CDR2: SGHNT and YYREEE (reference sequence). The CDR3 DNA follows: TGTGCCAGCAGCTTGGCGGGTCAGTTAAACGAGCAGTACTTC. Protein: CASSLAGQLNEQYF.

CDR3 in amino acids: CASSLGRQGEQYF. Here the CDR3 DNA reads TGTGCCAGCAGCTTAGGACGGCAAGGCGAGCAGTACTTC. The genes are TRBV11-3 and TRBJ2-7; D remains unclear. Germline V CDR1 and CDR2: SGHNT, YENEEA. CDR3 size: 13 residues. V was cut by 1 base and J by 6 bases, with 10 bases left in between.

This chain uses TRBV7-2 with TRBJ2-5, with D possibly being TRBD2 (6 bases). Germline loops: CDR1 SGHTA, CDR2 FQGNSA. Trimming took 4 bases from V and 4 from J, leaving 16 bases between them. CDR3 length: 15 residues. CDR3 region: CASSSSLAGRETQYF. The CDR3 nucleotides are TGTGCCAGCAGCTCCAGCCTGGCGGGGCGAGAGACCCAGTACTTC.

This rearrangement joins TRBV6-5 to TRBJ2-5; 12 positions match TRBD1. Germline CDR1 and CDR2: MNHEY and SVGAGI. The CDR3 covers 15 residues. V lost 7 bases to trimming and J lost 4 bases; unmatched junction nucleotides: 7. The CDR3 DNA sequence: TGTGCCAGCAATAAAGGGACAGGGGGCGCAGAGACCCAGTACTTC. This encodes CASNKGTGGAETQYF.

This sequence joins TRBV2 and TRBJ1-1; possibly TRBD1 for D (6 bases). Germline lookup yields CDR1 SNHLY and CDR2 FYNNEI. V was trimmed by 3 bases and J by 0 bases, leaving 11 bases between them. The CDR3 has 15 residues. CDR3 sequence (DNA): TGTGCCAGCAGTGAGGGGGCGCGGATGAACACTGAAGCTTTCTTT. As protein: CASSEGARMNTEAFF.

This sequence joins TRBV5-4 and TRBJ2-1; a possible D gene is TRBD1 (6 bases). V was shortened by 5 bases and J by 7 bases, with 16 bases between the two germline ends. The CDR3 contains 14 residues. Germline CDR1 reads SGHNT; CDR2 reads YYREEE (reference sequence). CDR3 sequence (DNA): TGTGCCAGCAGAGACCCAGGGGCTGATAATGAGCAGTTCTTC. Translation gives CASRDPGADNEQFF.

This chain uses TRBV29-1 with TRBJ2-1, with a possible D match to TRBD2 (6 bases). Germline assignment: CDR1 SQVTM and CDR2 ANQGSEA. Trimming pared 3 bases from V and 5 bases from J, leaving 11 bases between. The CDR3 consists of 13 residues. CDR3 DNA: TGCAGCGTTGATCTGGGACTTAACAATGAGCAGTTCTTC. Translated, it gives CSVDLGLNNEQFF.

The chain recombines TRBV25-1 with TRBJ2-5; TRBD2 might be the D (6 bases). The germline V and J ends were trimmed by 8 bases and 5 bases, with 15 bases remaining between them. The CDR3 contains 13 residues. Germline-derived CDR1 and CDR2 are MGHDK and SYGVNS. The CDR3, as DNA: TGTGCCAGCGCGCGGGGTCAGAGGGAGACCCAGTACTTC. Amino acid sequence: CASARGQRETQYF.

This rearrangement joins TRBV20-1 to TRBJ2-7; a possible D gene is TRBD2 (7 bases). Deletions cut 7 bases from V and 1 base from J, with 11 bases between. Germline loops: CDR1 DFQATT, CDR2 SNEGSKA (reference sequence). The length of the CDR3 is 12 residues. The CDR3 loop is CSVRGASYEQYF. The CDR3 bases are TGCAGTGTACGGGGGGCTTCCTACGAGCAGTACTTC.

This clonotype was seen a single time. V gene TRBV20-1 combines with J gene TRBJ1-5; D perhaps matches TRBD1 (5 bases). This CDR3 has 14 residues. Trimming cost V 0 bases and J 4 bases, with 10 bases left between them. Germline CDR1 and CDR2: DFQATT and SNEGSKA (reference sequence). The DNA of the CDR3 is TGCAGTGCTAGAGACCCGACAGCTAATCAGCCCCAGCATTTT. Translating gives CSARDPTANQPQHF.

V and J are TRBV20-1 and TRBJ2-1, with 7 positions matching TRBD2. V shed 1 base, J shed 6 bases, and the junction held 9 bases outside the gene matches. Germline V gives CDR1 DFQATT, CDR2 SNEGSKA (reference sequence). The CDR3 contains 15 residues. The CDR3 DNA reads TGCAGTGCTAGAGTCTTTGGCGGGGGATTCAATGAGCAGTTCTTC. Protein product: CSARVFGGGFNEQFF.

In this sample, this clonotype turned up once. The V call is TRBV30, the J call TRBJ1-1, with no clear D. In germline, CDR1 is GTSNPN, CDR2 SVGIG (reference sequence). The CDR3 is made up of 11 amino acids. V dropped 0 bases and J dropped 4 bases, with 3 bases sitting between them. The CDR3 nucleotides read TGTGCCTGGAGTGTACTCACTGAAGCTTTCTTT. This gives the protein CAWSVLTEAFF. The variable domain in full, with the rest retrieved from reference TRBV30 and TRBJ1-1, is SQTIHQWPATLVQPVGSPLSLECTVEGTSNPNLYWYRQAAGRGLQLLFYSVGIGQISSEVPQNLSASRPQDRQFILSSKKLLLSDSGFYLCAWSVLTEAFFGQGTRLTVV.

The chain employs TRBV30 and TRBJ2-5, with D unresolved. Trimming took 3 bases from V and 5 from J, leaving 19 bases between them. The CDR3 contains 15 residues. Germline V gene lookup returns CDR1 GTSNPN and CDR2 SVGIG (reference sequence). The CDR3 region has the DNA TGTGCCTGGAGCCTGGACCTTCCGTCGGGCGAGACCCAGTACTTC. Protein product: CAWSLDLPSGETQYF.